Each of the 18 T cell receptor beta chains below was sequenced from the same sample in a study of identical twins. Each CDR3 protein gets one entry after TCRdb re-called the 5' RACE reads with MiXCR. This table holds 250,000 or so distinct CDR3 sequences, approximately 7.8% found once. These same records also appear under a second study, on yellow fever vaccine responses in identical twins.

The sample comprised CD8+ T cells sorted from blood. All receptors come from a woman in her late teens or twenties in good health.

The chain couples TRBV12-3 or TRBV12-4 to TRBJ2-5; D not resolved. Trimming stripped 6 bases from V and 5 bases from J, with 16 bases between. The CDR3 sequence is 14 residues long. The CDR3 is CASSLPEQLETQYF. CDR3 in DNA: TGTGCCAGCAGCCTCCCCGAACAGTTGGAGACCCAGTACTTC.

The table lists this clonotype with many counts. One junction end disagrees with the germline gene, perhaps due to a read error. J is TRBJ1-1 and V is TRBV4-1; 9 bases are shared with TRBD1. CDR3 length: 13 residues. Per germline, CDR1 MGHRA and CDR2 YSYEKL. The CDR3 DNA is TGCGCCAGCAGAGGGACAGGGAACGCTGAAGCTTTCTTT. Amino acid sequence: CASRGTGNAEAFF.

This clonotype was seen repeatedly, ten times or more. The chain has TRBV4-2 and TRBJ2-3, with D tentatively TRBD2 (6 bases). V was shortened by 0 bases and J by 5 bases, with 15 bases between the two germline ends. Germline CDR1 is LGHNA and CDR2 is YNFKEQ. The CDR3 totals 16 residues. This chain's CDR3 is CASSQDATGVGDTQYF. The CDR3 bases are TGTGCCAGCAGCCAAGATGCAACGGGAGTGGGAGATACGCAGTATTTT.

This clonotype was seen a handful of times. The rearrangement joins TRBV27 to TRBJ2-2; tentative D call: TRBD1 (7 bases). This CDR3 spans 14 amino acids. CDR1 and CDR2 (germline): MNHEY, SMNVEV (reference sequence). V shed 4 bases and J shed 5 bases, with 11 bases lying between them. CDR3: CASSSQGGTGELFF. DNA for the CDR3: TGTGCCAGCAGTTCTCAGGGGGGAACCGGGGAGCTGTTTTTT.

This clonotype was seen a handful of times. The chain recombines TRBV6-1 with TRBJ2-7; D perhaps matches TRBD1 (6 bases). The V end was cut by 4 bases, the J end by 5 bases, with 18 bases between. Germline lookup yields CDR1 MNHNS and CDR2 SASEGT. The CDR3 runs to 15 residues. CDR3 amino acids: CASSGSGRGENEQYV. The CDR3 DNA sequence: TGTGCCAGCAGTGGTTCGGGCAGGGGTGAGAACGAGCAGTACGTC.

This clonotype was picked up many times. This rearrangement joins TRBV4-1 to TRBJ1-2, with D tentatively TRBD1 (6 bases). The germline V and J ends were trimmed by 0 bases and 4 bases, with 18 bases remaining between them. This CDR3 has 17 residues. Germline CDR1 MGHRA, CDR2 YSYEKL. The CDR3, as DNA: TGCGCCAGCAGCCAAGATCCCGGGGGGCGCCCGGTCTATGGCTACACCTTC. It specifies CASSQDPGGRPVYGYTF.

This clonotype was seen many times. The rearrangement joins TRBV7-6 to TRBJ1-1; no clear D. Germline loops: CDR1 SGHVS, CDR2 FNYEAQ. V lost 1 base and J lost 6, with 9 bases in between. The CDR3 runs to 13 residues. The CDR3 is CASSLGAGAEAFF. The CDR3 coding sequence is TGTGCCAGCAGCTTAGGGGCGGGAGCTGAAGCTTTCTTT.

This clonotype was recorded at least ten times. The chain links TRBV7-9 to TRBJ2-1; D not certain. Germline CDR1 is SEHNR and CDR2 is FQNEAQ (reference sequence). Trimming took off 2 bases at V and 12 bases at J, with 11 bases between the two ends. There are 12 residues in the CDR3. The CDR3 DNA is TGTGCCAGCAGCTTACCCGATGAAGCGCAGTTCTTC. It yields the protein CASSLPDEAQFF.

This clonotype was counted a few times. The chain combines TRBV5-4 with TRBJ2-7, with 12 bases fitting TRBD2. From germline, CDR1 is SGHNT and CDR2 YYREEE (reference sequence). The CDR3 is 16 amino acids. J was trimmed by 6 bases and V by 1 base; bases with no gene match: 8. Written as DNA, the CDR3 is TGTGCCAGCAGCTTGACGCTAGCGGGAGGGCGCGGCGAGCAGTACTTC. It specifies CASSLTLAGGRGEQYF.

This clonotype was counted only a few times. This sequence joins TRBV24-1 and TRBJ2-3, with a tentative D call TRBD1 (6 bases). V lost 1 base and J lost 5, with 12 bases in between. This CDR3 spans 15 amino acids. Germline lookup yields CDR1 KGHDR and CDR2 SFDVKD. The CDR3 is CATSDLQGGEDTQYF. CDR3 in DNA: TGTGCCACCAGTGATTTACAGGGTGGAGAAGATACGCAGTATTTT.

This chain links TRBV3-1 with TRBJ2-7, with 8 nucleotides matching TRBD1. The V gene's germline CDR1 is LGHDT and CDR2 YNNKEL (reference sequence). The CDR3 has 15 residues. Trimming at V came to 0 bases and at J to 3 bases, leaving 4 bases not matched to a gene. The CDR3: CASSQDQGAGYEQYF. The CDR3 region has the DNA TGTGCCAGCAGCCAAGATCAGGGGGCAGGCTACGAGCAGTACTTC.

The chain combines TRBV11-2 with TRBJ1-5; D is undetermined. The CDR3 has 15 residues. Deletions cut 4 bases from V and 3 bases from J, with 13 bases between. Germline-derived CDR1 and CDR2 are SGHAT and FQNNGV. CDR3 region: CASSSLTGPNQPQHF. DNA of the CDR3: TGTGCCAGCAGCTCCTTAACCGGACCCAATCAGCCCCAGCATTTT.

This clonotype has just one count. The genes are TRBV3-1 and TRBJ2-7; TRBD2 might be the D (5 bases). CDR3 length equals 12 residues. The germline V gene encodes CDR1 LGHDT and CDR2 YNNKEL (reference sequence). Trimming pared 0 bases from V and 6 bases from J, leaving 6 bases between. The CDR3: CASSQEGGEQYV. In DNA form, the CDR3 reads TGTGCCAGCAGCCAAGAAGGAGGCGAGCAGTACGTC.

The sample holds a few counts of this clonotype. The chain employs TRBV12-5 and TRBJ2-1, with unresolved D. This CDR3 comprises 15 residues. Trimming removed 4 bases from V and 4 bases from J, with 14 bases in between. CDR1 and CDR2 from the germline V gene are LGHNT and FRNRAP. The DNA for the CDR3 is TGTGCTAGTGGTTCTGACCCGGCGGTGTACAATGAGCAGTTCTTC. Residues: CASGSDPAVYNEQFF.

V is TRBV7-6 and J is TRBJ2-1, with a weak D call TRBD2 (7 bases). Germline lookup yields CDR1 SGHVS and CDR2 FNYEAQ. V was cut by 0 bases and J by 2 bases, with 11 bases left in between. The CDR3 is made up of 16 amino acids. CDR3 bases: TGTGCCAGCAGCTTAGCTGGCGGGGGCCCCTACAATGAGCAGTTCTTC. As protein: CASSLAGGGPYNEQFF. The variable domain in full, with the rest retrieved from reference TRBV7-6 and TRBJ2-1, is GAGVSQSPRYKVTKRGQDVALRCDPISGHVSLYWYRQALGQGPEFLTYFNYEAQQDKSGLPNDRFSAERPEGSISTLTIQRTEQRDSAMYRCASSLAGGGPYNEQFFGPGTRLTVL.

In this sample, this clonotype turned up many times. The chain couples TRBV12-3 or TRBV12-4 to TRBJ2-7; unclear D gene. The CDR3 has 12 amino acids. Trimming pared 4 bases from V and 2 bases from J, leaving 6 bases between. The CDR3 coding sequence is TGTGCCAGCAGTTACAGAACCTACGAGCAGTACTTC. Amino acid sequence: CASSYRTYEQYF.

This clonotype was detected many times. V usage is TRBV29-1 and J usage is TRBJ2-7, with D possibly TRBD1 on 6 matching bases. V was clipped by 3 bases and J by 2 bases, with 11 bases between them. The CDR3 runs to 13 residues. The germline gives CDR1 SQVTM, CDR2 ANQGSEA. CDR3 bases: TGCAGCGTTGAGGGGGACATCCCCTACGAGCAGTACTTC. Translation: CSVEGDIPYEQYF.

This clonotype was seen a few times. This chain uses TRBV15 with TRBJ1-1; D is ambiguous. V dropped 5 bases and J dropped 6 bases, with 13 bases sitting between them. The germline V gene has CDR1 LNHNV and CDR2 YYDKDF (reference sequence). The CDR3 sequence is 13 residues long. In DNA form, the CDR3 reads TGTGCCACCAGCTCAGAAGGTCCCCCTGAAGCTTTCTTT. Its translation: CATSSEGPPEAFF.